Below are 18 T cell receptor beta chains sequenced from a single sample in a study of blood T cell repertoires in COVID-19. Some clones are missing from TCRdb's copy, which holds only in-frame ones; the method was immunoSEQ multiplex PCR. The top ten clones hold 11% of a sample with 70,000 to 90,000 clones, around four fifths of them seen once. Sequencing input: peripheral blood. These receptors came from a human donor in a cohort sampled during active COVID-19.

The chain employs TRBV18 and TRBJ1-1; tentatively, D is TRBD1 (6 bases). The germline V gene has CDR1 KGHSH and CDR2 LQKENI. This CDR3 comprises 13 residues. V lost 6 bases and J lost 1, with 9 bases in between. The CDR3: CASSMDRNTEAFF. CDR3 DNA: TGTGCCAGCTCCATGGACAGGAACACTGAAGCTTTCTTT.

V usage is TRBV27 and J usage is TRBJ2-1; possibly TRBD1 for D (6 bases). The CDR3 sequence is 15 residues long. The V and J ends lost 6 bases and 0 bases respectively, with 12 bases between them. The V gene's germline CDR1 is MNHEY and CDR2 SMNVEV (reference sequence). The CDR3 DNA sequence: TGTGCCAGCAGCTTGGACAGCAGCTCCTACAATGAGCAGTTCTTC. Translating gives CASSLDSSSYNEQFF.

The V gene is TRBV19, the J gene TRBJ2-7, with a possible D match to TRBD1 (5 bases). This CDR3 has 13 amino acids. Trimming left V 4 bases short and J 4 bases short, with 11 bases between. CDR1 LNHDA and CDR2 SQIVND come from the germline V gene (reference sequence). The chain's CDR3 is CASSREKGYEQYF. The CDR3 DNA is TGTGCCAGTAGTAGGGAAAAGGGGTACGAGCAGTACTTC.

The chain couples TRBV6-2 or TRBV6-3 to TRBJ2-1, with a weak D call TRBD1 (5 bases). The length of the CDR3 is 13 residues. V lost 2 bases to trimming and J lost 9 bases, with 11 bases between them. The germline gives CDR1 MNHEY, CDR2 SVGEGT. DNA of the CDR3: TGTGCCAGCAGTTACCGCCCGCAGGGTGAGCAGTTCTTC. Residues: CASSYRPQGEQFF.

The J gene is TRBJ1-3, the V gene TRBV5-4; maybe TRBD1 (6 bases). V lost 4 bases and J 7 bases, leaving 12 bases between the germline ends. The CDR3 runs to 13 residues. Germline-derived CDR1 and CDR2 are SGHNT and YYREEE (reference sequence). The CDR3 DNA reads as TGTGCCAGCAGCACCTGGACAGCGAACACCATATATTTT. The encoded protein is CASSTWTANTIYF. The variable domain in full, with the rest retrieved from reference TRBV5-4 and TRBJ1-3, is ETGVTQSPTHLIKTRGQQVTLRCSSQSGHNTVSWYQQALGQGPQFIFQYYREEENGRGNFPPRFSGLQFPNYSSELNVNALELDDSALYLCASSTWTANTIYFGEGSWLTVV.

The J gene is TRBJ2-6, the V gene TRBV5-6; D not resolved. Per the germline V gene, CDR1 is SGHDT and CDR2 is YYEEEE. This CDR3 contains 16 residues. Trimming took 0 bases from V and 0 from J, leaving 7 bases between them. CDR3: CASSLVVASGANVLTF. The CDR3, as DNA: TGTGCCAGCAGCTTGGTGGTAGCCTCTGGGGCCAACGTCCTGACTTTC.

This clone was seen once. The V call is TRBV7-2, the J call TRBJ2-2; the D is unclear. There are 17 residues in the CDR3. In germline, CDR1 is SGHTA, CDR2 FQGNSA. The V end was cut by 0 bases, the J end by 0 bases, with 11 bases between. The CDR3 DNA reads as TGTGCCAGCAGCTTAGCGATAGCAGAGACGAACACCGGGGAGCTGTTTTTT. As protein: CASSLAIAETNTGELFF.

The gene calls are TRBV13 and TRBJ1-4; maybe TRBD1 (6 bases). Germline V lookup: CDR1 PRHDT, CDR2 FYEKMQ (reference sequence). The CDR3 contains 14 residues. The V and J ends lost 2 bases and 5 bases respectively, with 9 bases between them. This CDR3 reads CASSLLQGNEKLFF. The CDR3 coding sequence is TGTGCCAGCAGCTTACTACAGGGCAATGAAAAACTGTTTTTT. Supplemented by reference TRBV13 and TRBJ1-4, the full variable domain reads AAGVIQSPRHLIKEKRETATLKCYPIPRHDTVYWYQQGPGQDPQFLISFYEKMQSDKGSIPDRFSAQQFSDYHSELNMSSLELGDSALYFCASSLLQGNEKLFFGSGTQLSVL.

V and J are TRBV7-9 and TRBJ2-7; a possible D gene is TRBD1 (7 bases). From germline, CDR1 is SEHNR and CDR2 FQNEAQ (reference sequence). This CDR3 has 12 amino acids. V lost 5 bases to trimming and J lost 5 bases, with 10 bases between them. The CDR3 DNA sequence: TGTGCCAGCAGCCCCAGGGGGGACGAGCAGTACTTC. It yields the protein CASSPRGDEQYF.

V is TRBV25-1 and J is TRBJ2-5, with TRBD1 as a possible D gene (6 bases). The germline CDR1 and CDR2 sequences are MGHDK and SYGVNS. CDR3 size: 14 residues. Trimming took 3 bases from V and 5 from J, leaving 13 bases between them. CDR3 protein: CASSDRGFLETQYF. DNA for the CDR3: TGTGCCAGCAGTGACAGGGGTTTTCTGGAGACCCAGTACTTC.

The chain joins TRBV9 to TRBJ1-6; TRBD1 is a possible D gene (5 bases). Between the trimmed V and J ends, which lost 0 bases and 11 bases, there was a span of 9 bases. The CDR3 is made up of 13 amino acids. Per germline, CDR1 SGDLS and CDR2 YYNGEE. The CDR3 DNA is TGTGCCAGCAGCGTAGGTCAGGGAACACCCCTCCACTTT. Translated, it gives CASSVGQGTPLHF.

The rearrangement uses TRBV15 and TRBJ2-5; 14 nucleotides align to TRBD2. The CDR3 totals 15 residues. V shed 5 bases and J 3 bases; nucleotides not matched to a gene: 2. The V gene's germline CDR1 is LNHNV and CDR2 YYDKDF (reference sequence). As DNA, the CDR3 is TGTGCCACCAGCTCGGGACTAGCGGGGGAAGAGACCCAGTACTTC. Translation gives CATSSGLAGEETQYF.

The chain uses TRBV4-2 and TRBJ2-7; TRBD2 aligns across 9 bases. CDR1 is LGHNA and CDR2 is YNFKEQ in the germline V gene. The CDR3 covers 15 residues. V was clipped by 6 bases and J by 2 bases; unmatched bases: 8. CDR3 sequence: CASRHASGATYEQYF. DNA for the CDR3: TGTGCCAGCAGACACGCTAGCGGGGCCACCTACGAGCAGTACTTC.

As DNA, the CDR3 is TGTGCCAGCAGTGTAAGCGGGACGACCCCAGCTTTCTTT. It encodes CASSVSGTTPAFF. V gene TRBV12-3 or TRBV12-4 combines with J gene TRBJ1-1; D perhaps matches TRBD1 (5 bases). This CDR3 is built from 13 residues. Trimming took off 5 bases at V and 10 bases at J, with 17 bases between the two ends.

This chain connects TRBV9 to TRBJ1-3; D is undetermined. V lost 4 bases and J 7 bases, leaving 12 bases between the germline ends. This CDR3 is 13 amino acids long. In germline, CDR1 is SGDLS, CDR2 YYNGEE. Here the CDR3 reads CASSPLSGNTIYF. The CDR3 DNA reads as TGTGCCAGCAGCCCGCTGAGCGGGAACACCATATATTTT.

The rearrangement uses TRBV5-1 and TRBJ2-5; possible D gene TRBD1, 6 bases. The CDR3 covers 15 residues. Germline-derived CDR1 and CDR2 are SGHRS and YFSETQ. Trimming cost V 0 bases and J 5 bases, with 14 bases left between them. For the CDR3, the DNA is TGCGCCAGCAGCTTGGTAACAGGGCTGATGGAGACCCAGTACTTC. This gives the protein CASSLVTGLMETQYF.

The CDR3 region is CASSRTGNTEAFF. In DNA form, the CDR3 reads TGTGCCAGTAGCCGAACAGGGAACACTGAAGCTTTCTTT. The chain has TRBV19 and TRBJ1-1; D perhaps matches TRBD1 (5 bases). V lost 6 bases, J lost 1 base, and 9 bases lay in between. The CDR3 sequence is 13 residues long. The germline CDR1 and CDR2 sequences are LNHDA and SQIVND (reference sequence).

This clone was picked up a small number of times. The chain recombines TRBV28 with TRBJ1-6; 7 bases match TRBD1. The V and J ends lost 6 bases and 4 bases, in that order; junction bases with no gene match: 9. CDR1 is MDHEN and CDR2 is SYDVKM in the germline V gene. The CDR3 runs 16 residues. DNA of the CDR3: TGTGCCAGCAGGGACACTCCGGGACAGTATAATTCACCCCTCCACTTT. This codes for CASRDTPGQYNSPLHF.